This section outlines one T cell receptor (beta chain) sequence together with its context. The antigen is unknown. These data originate in a study of cytomegalovirus exposure and HLA in healthy donors. V was pared by 4 bases and J by 7 bases, with 5 bases of the junction left unmatched. The CDR3 totals 14 residues. CDR1 MNHEY and CDR2 SMNVEV come from the germline V gene (reference sequence). Regarding the study as a whole: A few chains tied to CMV proved CMV antigen-specific in vitro. Cytomegalovirus association was assigned to 150 to 200 TCR beta chains. Reports described diagnosis of cytomegalovirus status by the classifier as highly specific and sensitive. Across donors, most TCRs were seen rarely, yet some public ones were widespread.

Sequencing used immunoSEQ multiplex PCR; TCRdb keeps in-frame clones, though not all of them. The sample lists 100,000 to 120,000 clones, around 90% occurring once. This sequence joins TRBV27 and TRBJ2-1, with 9 bases matching TRBD1. Material for sequencing was PBMCs. The sequence derives from a woman aged 18-35 years in good health and CMV-seronegative. As DNA, the CDR3 is TGTGCCAGCAGTTCAGGGACAGGGAAGAATGAGCAGTTCTTC. Protein product: CASSSGTGKNEQFF.